The T cell receptor (beta chain) under discussion was sequenced for a study of T-cell reconstitution after alpha-beta-depleted transplantation in children. During its preparation, the TCRbeta library received unique molecular identifiers. Using its own MiXCR run on the PCR reads, TCRdb lists one record per CDR3 protein. Of fewer than 550,000 distinct CDR3 sequences listed, 10% to 12% are singletons. General study points: Several hundred expanded graft clones reportedly supplied alpha-beta T cells about two months after transplant. Some patients' high day-60 TCRbeta diversity was traced to surviving recipient T cells and thymic progenitors. Once a year had passed after transplant, T-cell counts and diversity came mostly from newly produced T cells.

The V and J ends lost 0 bases and 7 bases, in that order; junction bases with no gene match: 4. Looked up from germline, CDR1 is SGHRS and CDR2 is YFSETQ. The CDR3 has 15 residues. In its sample, this clonotype was seen a few times. Its antigen remains unknown. Source: PBMCs, mostly from graft donor cells, taken 180 days after TCRalphabeta/CD19-depleted stem cell transplant. V usage is TRBV5-1 and J usage is TRBJ1-6; 7 positions agree with TRBD1. The source of this sequence is a female patient aged 2 to 10 who had a stem cell transplant for aplastic anemia, so the T cells may come from the graft donor. CDR3 residues: CASSLDPGGNSPLHF. The DNA of the CDR3 is TGCGCCAGCAGCTTGGATCCAGGGGGAAATTCACCCCTCCACTTT.